A selection of T cell receptor beta chains follows, all from one sample in a study of T cells and Merkel cell carcinoma outcomes. The method was immunoSEQ multiplex PCR; TCRdb's version includes in-frame clones alone and lacks a portion of them. The table includes 4,000 to 5,500 clones, about 85% detected once. The sequenced material came from tumor tissue from Merkel cell carcinoma. The source is a human donor with Merkel cell carcinoma. CDR3s include the opening cysteine and the closing phenylalanine or tryptophan. The D gene is left open where the match is weak. The size entry is marked missing in some rows and otherwise reads once, few, many or a size class.

CDR3aa: CATSTGGVNRGTEAFF
CDR3nt: TGTGCCACCAGCACCGGTGGGGTCAATCGTGGGACTGAAGCTTTCTTT
d_gene: NA
j_gene: TRBJ1-1
v_gene: TRBV15
abundance: NA

CDR3aa: CASSLDQVGQPQHF
CDR3nt: TGTGCCAGCAGCTTAGACCAGGTGGGTCAGCCCCAGCATTTT
d_gene: NA
j_gene: TRBJ1-5
v_gene: TRBV7-2
abundance: once

CDR3aa: CASSLSVSGGNEQFF
CDR3nt: TGTGCCAGCAGTTTATCGGTCTCGGGAGGCAATGAGCAGTTCTTC
d_gene: TRBD2
j_gene: TRBJ2-1
v_gene: TRBV27
abundance: few

CDR3aa: CASSVEGGNTIYF
CDR3nt: TGTGCCAGCAGCGTGGAGGGGGGAAACACCATATATTTT
d_gene: NA
j_gene: TRBJ1-3
v_gene: TRBV9
abundance: few

CDR3aa: CASSLGLAPSYNEQFF
CDR3nt: TGCGCCAGCAGCTTAGGACTAGCTCCCTCCTACAATGAGCAGTTCTTC
d_gene: TRBD2
j_gene: TRBJ2-1
v_gene: TRBV5-1
abundance: NA

CDR3aa: CASSLGGPEQYF
CDR3nt: TGTGCCAGCAGCCTGGGTGGGCCCGAGCAGTACTTC
d_gene: NA
j_gene: TRBJ2-7
v_gene: TRBV6-9
abundance: NA

CDR3aa: CASSFAGAYEQYF
CDR3nt: TGTGCCAGCAGCTTCGCAGGGGCCTACGAGCAGTACTTC
d_gene: NA
j_gene: TRBJ2-7
v_gene: TRBV7-6
abundance: once

CDR3aa: CARGGQNNSYEQYF
CDR3nt: TGTGCCAGAGGGGGACAGAACAACTCCTACGAGCAGTACTTC
d_gene: NA
j_gene: TRBJ2-7
v_gene: TRBV21-1
abundance: NA

CDR3aa: CASASGQLAPGELFF
CDR3nt: TGTGCCAGCGCCTCGGGACAGCTAGCGCCCGGGGAGCTGTTTTTT
d_gene: NA
j_gene: TRBJ2-2
v_gene: TRBV2
abundance: large

CDR3aa: CTSSITQETQYF
CDR3nt: TGCACCAGCAGCATTACCCAAGAGACCCAGTACTTC
d_gene: NA
j_gene: TRBJ2-5
v_gene: TRBV5-1
abundance: NA

CDR3aa: CASRGDRAQPQHF
CDR3nt: TGTGCCAGCAGGGGCGACAGGGCTCAGCCCCAGCATTTT
d_gene: TRBD1
j_gene: TRBJ1-5
v_gene: TRBV2
abundance: NA

CDR3aa: CASSPRADNSYEQYF
CDR3nt: TGTGCCAGCAGCCCCAGGGCGGACAACTCCTACGAGCAGTACTTC
d_gene: NA
j_gene: TRBJ2-7
v_gene: TRBV6-5
abundance: once

CDR3aa: CAISESSSGGAGEQFF
CDR3nt: TGTGCCATCAGTGAATCTTCTAGCGGGGGGGCGGGAGAGCAGTTCTTC
d_gene: TRBD2
j_gene: TRBJ2-1
v_gene: TRBV10-3
abundance: NA